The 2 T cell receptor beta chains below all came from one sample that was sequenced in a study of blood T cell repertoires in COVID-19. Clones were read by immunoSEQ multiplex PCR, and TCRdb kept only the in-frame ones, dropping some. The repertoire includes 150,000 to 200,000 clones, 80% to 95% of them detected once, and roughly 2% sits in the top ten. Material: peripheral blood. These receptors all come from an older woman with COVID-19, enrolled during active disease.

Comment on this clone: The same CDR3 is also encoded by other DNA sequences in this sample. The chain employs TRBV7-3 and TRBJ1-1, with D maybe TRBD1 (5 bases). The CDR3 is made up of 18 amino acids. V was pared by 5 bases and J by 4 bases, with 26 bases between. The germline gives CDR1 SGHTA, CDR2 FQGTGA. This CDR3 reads CASSPGAGGRFFGTEAFF. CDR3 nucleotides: TGTGCCAGCAGCCCTGGGGCGGGGGGTCGGTTCTTCGGCACTGAAGCTTTCTTT.

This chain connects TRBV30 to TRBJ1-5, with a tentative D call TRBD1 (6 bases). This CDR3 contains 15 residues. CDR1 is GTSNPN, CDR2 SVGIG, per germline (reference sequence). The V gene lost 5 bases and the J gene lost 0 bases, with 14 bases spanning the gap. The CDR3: CAWATGAYSNQPQHF. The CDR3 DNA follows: TGTGCCTGGGCGACAGGAGCGTATAGCAATCAGCCCCAGCATTTT.